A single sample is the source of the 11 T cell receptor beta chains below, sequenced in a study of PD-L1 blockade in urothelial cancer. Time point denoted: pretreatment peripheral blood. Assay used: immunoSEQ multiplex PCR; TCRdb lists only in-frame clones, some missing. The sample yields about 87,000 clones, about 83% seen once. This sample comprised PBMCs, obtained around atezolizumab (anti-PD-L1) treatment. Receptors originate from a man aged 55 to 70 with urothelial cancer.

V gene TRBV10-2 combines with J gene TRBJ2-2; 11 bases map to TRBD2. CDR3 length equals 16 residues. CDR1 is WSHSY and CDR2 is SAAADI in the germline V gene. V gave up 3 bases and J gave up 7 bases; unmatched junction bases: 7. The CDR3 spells CASSDGLAGGHGELFF. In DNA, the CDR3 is TGCGCCAGCAGTGACGGGCTAGCGGGAGGCCACGGGGAGCTGTTTTTT.

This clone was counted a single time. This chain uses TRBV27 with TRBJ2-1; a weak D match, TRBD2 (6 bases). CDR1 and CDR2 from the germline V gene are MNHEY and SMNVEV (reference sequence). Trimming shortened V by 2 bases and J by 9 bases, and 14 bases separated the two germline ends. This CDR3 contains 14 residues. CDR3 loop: CASSLGAGFGEQFF. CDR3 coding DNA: TGTGCCAGCAGTTTAGGGGCGGGGTTTGGTGAGCAGTTCTTC.

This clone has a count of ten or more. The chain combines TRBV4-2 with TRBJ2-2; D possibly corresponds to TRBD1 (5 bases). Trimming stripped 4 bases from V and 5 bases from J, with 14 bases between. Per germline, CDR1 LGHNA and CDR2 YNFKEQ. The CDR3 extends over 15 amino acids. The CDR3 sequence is CASSRVGPLTGELFF. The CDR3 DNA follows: TGTGCCAGCAGCCGAGTGGGGCCCTTGACCGGGGAGCTGTTTTTT.

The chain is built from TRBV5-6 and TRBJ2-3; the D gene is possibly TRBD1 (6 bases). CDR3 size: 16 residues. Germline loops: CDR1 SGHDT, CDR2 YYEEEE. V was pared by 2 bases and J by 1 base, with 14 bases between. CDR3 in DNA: TGTGCCAGCAGCTTTCGCAGGGGCCTCGGCACAGATACGCAGTATTTT. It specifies CASSFRRGLGTDTQYF.

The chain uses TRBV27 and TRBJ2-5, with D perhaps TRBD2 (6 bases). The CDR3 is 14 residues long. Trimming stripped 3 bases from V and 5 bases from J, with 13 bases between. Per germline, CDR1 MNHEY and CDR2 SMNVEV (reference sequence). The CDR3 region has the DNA TGTGCCAGCAGTTTCTCGGCGGGATTCGAGACCCAGTACTTC. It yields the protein CASSFSAGFETQYF.

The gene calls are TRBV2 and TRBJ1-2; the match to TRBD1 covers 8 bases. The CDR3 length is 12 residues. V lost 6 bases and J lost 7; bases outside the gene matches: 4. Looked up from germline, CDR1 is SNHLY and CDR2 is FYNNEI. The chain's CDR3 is CASRQGAGGYTF. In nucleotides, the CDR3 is TGTGCCAGCAGGCAGGGGGCGGGTGGCTACACCTTC.

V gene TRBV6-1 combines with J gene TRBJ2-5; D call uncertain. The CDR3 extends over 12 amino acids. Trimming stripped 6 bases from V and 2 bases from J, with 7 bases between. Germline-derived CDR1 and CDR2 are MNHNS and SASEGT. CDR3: CASRESQETQYF. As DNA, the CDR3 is TGTGCCAGCAGGGAGTCACAAGAGACCCAGTACTTC.

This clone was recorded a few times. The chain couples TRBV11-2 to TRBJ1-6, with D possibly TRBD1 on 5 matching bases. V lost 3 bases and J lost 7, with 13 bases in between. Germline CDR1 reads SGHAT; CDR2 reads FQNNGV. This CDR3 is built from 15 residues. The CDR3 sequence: CASSFLGVRNSPLHF. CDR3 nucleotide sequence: TGTGCCAGCAGCTTCCTAGGGGTGCGCAATTCACCCCTCCACTTT.

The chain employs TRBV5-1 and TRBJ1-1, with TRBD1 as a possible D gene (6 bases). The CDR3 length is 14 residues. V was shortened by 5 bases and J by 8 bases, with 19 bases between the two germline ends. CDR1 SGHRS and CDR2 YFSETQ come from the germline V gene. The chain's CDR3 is CASRGGGAESEAFF. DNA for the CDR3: TGCGCCAGCAGGGGAGGGGGGGCGGAATCAGAAGCTTTCTTT.

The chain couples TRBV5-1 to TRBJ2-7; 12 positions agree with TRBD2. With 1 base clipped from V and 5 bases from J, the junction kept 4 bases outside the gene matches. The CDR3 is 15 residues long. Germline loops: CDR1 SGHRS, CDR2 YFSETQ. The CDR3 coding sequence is TGCGCCAGCAGCTTGCTAGCGGGAGGGAGGGACGAGCAGTACTTC. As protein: CASSLLAGGRDEQYF. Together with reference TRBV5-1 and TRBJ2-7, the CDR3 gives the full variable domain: KAGVTQTPRYLIKTRGQQVTLSCSPISGHRSVSWYQQTPGQGLQFLFEYFSETQRNKGNFPGRFSGRQFSNSRSEMNVSTLELGDSALYLCASSLLAGGRDEQYFGPGTRLTVT.

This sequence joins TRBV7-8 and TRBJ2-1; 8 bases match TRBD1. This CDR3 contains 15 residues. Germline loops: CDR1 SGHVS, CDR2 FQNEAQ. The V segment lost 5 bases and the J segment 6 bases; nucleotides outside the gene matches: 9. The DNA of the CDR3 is TGTGCCAGCAGCATGGGACAGGCGGTGGGCAATGAGCAGTTCTTC. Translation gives CASSMGQAVGNEQFF.